This T cell receptor beta chain derives from a study of blood T cell repertoires in COVID-19. Turning to the study itself: There were acute and convalescent COVID-19 samples, and they came from the United States, Italy and Spain. PBMCs, B-cell-depleted T cells, or T cells were the source of the cDNA or gDNA that made up the material.

It was during active infection that Seattle patients were enrolled and then longitudinally followed. The CDR3 runs to 14 residues. The germline V gene has CDR1 SQVTM and CDR2 ANQGSEA. V gave up 6 bases and J gave up 2 bases; unmatched junction bases: 9. How the authors handled the data: Amplification of reference gene primers was used by the study to estimate nucleated cell counts. Measured with immunoSEQ multiplex PCR; TCRdb has only the in-frame clones, and not every one. The DNA gave D and trimming, while V, J and clone size come from that table. The sample includes fewer than 85,000 clones, approximately 83% of them seen just once.

Sequencing used peripheral blood. This receptor was taken from a young man with COVID-19, enrolled during active disease. The J gene is TRBJ1-1, the V gene TRBV29-1, with 7 nucleotides matching TRBD1. For the CDR3, the DNA is TGCAGCGTCCAACCGACAGGGACCAACACTGAAGCTTTCTTT. Translating gives CSVQPTGTNTEAFF.